This T cell receptor beta chain was captured in a study of blood T cell repertoires in COVID-19 (dated by TCRdb to 2019 to 2021). A note on the overall study: Samples covering the acute and convalescent phases of COVID-19 were provided by collaborators in the United States, Italy and Spain. The prospective study material was composed of cDNA or gDNA derived from T cells, B-cell-depleted T cells, or PBMCs. Subjects who had been exposed to COVID-19, were actively infected with it, or had recovered from it provided the deeply sampled blood TCRbeta repertoires that made up the dataset. The repertoires were released in a freely available public database meant as a resource for research on the immune response to SARS-CoV-2. Samples came from the ongoing ImmuneRACE study (first 160 participants) plus 1,254 subjects from 6 global collaborators. A de-identified subject ID, COVID-19 status, age in years and sex were almost always included in the sample metadata. HLA class I and class II types, where available, came from metadata supplied by the sample provider rather than from assay-based typing. Results and caveats for the whole study, not just this receptor: The amount of clinical and demographic metadata varied by source and participant and was provided uncurated.

Via the germline V gene (reference sequence), CDR1 is LGHDT and CDR2 YNNKEL. The CDR3 runs 13 amino acids, cysteine and phenylalanine included. Only the CDR3 DNA is retained, 39 bases long and in frame from the first base. Trimming costs V 1 base and J 7 bases, and their ends lie 5 bases apart. Of note for this clone: Its recognized antigen is unknown. Base qualities are not at hand, and no much larger clone is one base apart.

Whole blood was collected in K2EDTA tubes by collaborating institutions according to the institutions' own protocols. For TCRbeta analysis, collaborator samples were shipped as frozen whole blood, as isolated PBMCs, or as DNA extracted from either sample type. The immunoSEQ Assay, a bias-controlled multiplex PCR, was used to amplify TCRbeta CDR3 regions from genomic DNA. The original methods were these. The number of nucleated cells in each sample was estimated by amplification of reference gene primers within the assay. Sequence reads were collapsed and filtered to measure the absolute abundance of every unique TCRbeta CDR3 rearrangement. For each sample, productive Simpson clonality was calculated as the square root of Simpson's diversity index across productive rearrangements. TCRdb limited this immuneACCESS table to in-frame rearrangements with V and J called. A share of clones is missing; checked studies link under half to unresolved V genes, and the rest is unexplained. From that table come the V and J calls and clone size; the DNA was used to work out D and trimming. The sample yields around 63,000 clones; about 76% were counted once. The leading ten clones occupy approximately 30% of the sample.

Sequenced input: peripheral blood. The sequence was obtained from an elderly woman with active or convalescent COVID-19. The rearrangement combines TRBV3-1 (or the pseudogene TRBV3-2) with TRBJ1-6; too little of a D gene remains to name it. For the CDR3, the sequence is CASSQVLNSPLHF. DNA sequence: TGTGCCAGCAGCCAAGTTCTGAATTCACCCCTCCACTTT.